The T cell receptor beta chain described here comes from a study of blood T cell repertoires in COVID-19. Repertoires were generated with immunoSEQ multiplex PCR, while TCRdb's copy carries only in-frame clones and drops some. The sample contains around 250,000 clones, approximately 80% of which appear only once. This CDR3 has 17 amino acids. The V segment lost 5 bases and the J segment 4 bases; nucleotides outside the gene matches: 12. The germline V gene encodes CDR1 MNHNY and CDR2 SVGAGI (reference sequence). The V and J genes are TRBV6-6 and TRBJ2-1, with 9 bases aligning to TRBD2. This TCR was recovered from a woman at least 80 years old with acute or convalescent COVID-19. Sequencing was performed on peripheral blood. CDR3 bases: TGTGCCAGCAGTCCCCGACGAGTAGCGGGGGTTTACAATGAGCAGTTCTTC. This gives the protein CASSPRRVAGVYNEQFF.